These 29 T cell receptor beta chains were all obtained from the same sample, sequenced in a study of immune characterization of retroperitoneal liposarcoma. TCRdb fed the PCR reads into MiXCR, producing one record per CDR3 protein. The profile shows 9,500 or so distinct CDR3 sequences, around 26% of them singletons. Sequenced input: tumor tissue. Every receptor here comes from a male donor with retroperitoneal liposarcoma.

This clonotype was seen ten or more times. J is TRBJ2-1 and V is TRBV7-6; perhaps D is TRBD1 or TRBD2 (6 bases each). The V end was cut by 1 base, the J end by 13 bases, with 17 bases between. The CDR3 totals 14 residues. Germline CDR1 and CDR2: SGHVS and FNYEAQ. This CDR3 reads CASSLERGQETQFF. DNA for the CDR3: TGTGCCAGCAGCTTAGAACGGGGGCAAGAGACCCAGTTCTTC.

The chain combines TRBV6-2 or TRBV6-3 with TRBJ2-7, with D perhaps matching TRBD2 (6 bases). The J call is in doubt because the DNA end fits TRBJ2-1 better. Germline CDR1 MNHEY, CDR2 SVGEGT. This CDR3 spans 14 amino acids. CDR3 residues: CASSYDAGFGEQFF. CDR3 coding DNA: TGTGCCAGCAGTTACGACGCGGGGTTCGGGGAGCAGTTCTTC.

The chain joins TRBV11-3 to TRBJ1-2; TRBD1 might be the D (6 bases). Trimming stripped 1 base from V and 4 bases from J, with 10 bases between. The CDR3 loop spans 14 amino acids. Germline V lookup: CDR1 SGHNT, CDR2 YENEEA. As DNA, the CDR3 is TGTGCCAGCAGCTTAGGGGACACCTCCTATGGCTACACCTTC. It codes for CASSLGDTSYGYTF.

This clonotype was detected only once. The V call is TRBV7-6, the J call TRBJ2-1, with no clear D. V was clipped by 3 bases and J by 6 bases, with 9 bases between them. The CDR3 contains 13 residues. CDR1 SGHVS and CDR2 FNYEAQ come from the germline V gene. The CDR3 nucleotides read TGTGCCAGCAGCTTTAGCCGGTTCAATGAGCAGTTCTTC. Its protein is CASSFSRFNEQFF.

Many counts were recorded for this clonotype. J is TRBJ2-1 and V is TRBV7-2; 7 bases align to TRBD2. CDR1 is SGHTA and CDR2 is FQGNSA in the germline V gene. The V segment lost 3 bases and the J segment 10 bases; nucleotides outside the gene matches: 6. CDR3 size: 13 residues. CDR3: CASSLRRDYEQFF. In DNA, the CDR3 is TGTGCCAGCAGCTTGAGGCGGGACTACGAGCAGTTCTTC. Complete variable domain (other parts from reference TRBV7-2 and TRBJ2-1): GAGVSQSPSNKVTEKGKDVELRCDPISGHTALYWYRQSLGQGLEFLIYFQGNSAPDKSGLPSDRFSAERTGGSVSTLTIQRTQQEDSAVYLCASSLRRDYEQFFGPGTRLTVL.

This sequence joins TRBV12-3 or TRBV12-4 and TRBJ1-2; D not certain. This CDR3 spans 14 amino acids. V shed 3 bases and J shed 4 bases, with 12 bases lying between them. The DNA of the CDR3 is TGTGCCAGCAGTTTCGGACCTACGAGCTATGGCTACACCTTC. Protein product: CASSFGPTSYGYTF.

This clonotype was seen repeatedly, ten times or more. The chain employs TRBV6-1 and TRBJ1-1, with D uncertain. This CDR3 region has 13 residues. Looked up from germline, CDR1 is MNHNS and CDR2 is SASEGT. Trimming removed 6 bases at V and 1 base at J, with 9 bases between. This CDR3 reads CASRDGWNTEAFF. CDR3 DNA: TGTGCCAGCAGGGACGGATGGAACACTGAAGCTTTCTTT.

The V and J genes are TRBV6-1 and TRBJ1-2, with a possible D match to TRBD1 (5 bases). Germline CDR1 reads MNHNS; CDR2 reads SASEGT. Trimming cost V 5 bases and J 2 bases, with 6 bases left between them. The CDR3 contains 12 residues. DNA for the CDR3: TGTGCCAGCAGTAGGGACAACTATGGCTACACCTTC. It is translated as CASSRDNYGYTF.

This clonotype was counted a single time. This chain uses TRBV6-6 with TRBJ2-1, with D tentatively TRBD2 (6 bases). The CDR3 totals 16 residues. The germline V gene encodes CDR1 MNHNY and CDR2 SVGAGI (reference sequence). V lost 2 bases and J 3 bases, leaving 14 bases between the germline ends. CDR3 amino acids: CASSYHLGTLYNEQFF. CDR3 nucleotides: TGTGCCAGCAGTTACCACCTTGGGACTCTCTACAATGAGCAGTTCTTC.

The chain combines TRBV7-2 with TRBJ2-1, with D perhaps TRBD2 (5 bases). The V end lost 8 bases, the J end lost 8 bases, and 13 bases lay between the germline ends. In germline, CDR1 is SGHTA, CDR2 FQGNSA. This CDR3 comprises 12 residues. Written as DNA, the CDR3 is TGTGCCAGCCATGGAGGATTCTATGAGCAGTTCTTC. Protein sequence: CASHGGFYEQFF.

V gene TRBV19 combines with J gene TRBJ2-1, with 13 positions matching TRBD2. The V gene end was trimmed by 7 bases and the J gene end by 0 bases; junction bases not matched to a gene: 12. The CDR3 sequence is 19 residues long. CDR1 LNHDA and CDR2 SQIVND come from the germline V gene (reference sequence). The CDR3 sequence is CASTRTSGGAFDSYNEQFF. Written as DNA, the CDR3 is TGTGCCAGTACCCGAACTAGCGGGGGGGCGTTCGACTCCTACAATGAGCAGTTCTTC. The full variable domain, rest sourced from reference TRBV19 and TRBJ2-1, is DGGITQSPKYLFRKEGQNVTLSCEQNLNHDAMYWYRQDPGQGLRLIYYSQIVNDFQKGDIAEGYSVSREKKESFPLTVTSAQKNPTAFYLCASTRTSGGAFDSYNEQFFGPGTRLTVL.

By sample fraction, this clonotype is medium-sized. The genes are TRBV6-1 and TRBJ2-3, with 9 bases fitting TRBD2. Germline V gene sequence: CDR1 MNHNS, CDR2 SASEGT. CDR3 length: 15 residues. The V and J ends lost 6 bases and 6 bases, in that order; junction bases with no gene match: 10. This chain's CDR3 is CASRGLAGLADTQYF. In nucleotides, the CDR3 is TGTGCCAGCAGGGGGCTAGCGGGGCTGGCGGATACGCAGTATTTT.

This clonotype qualifies as medium-sized (0.01 to 0.1%). The chain uses TRBV12-3 or TRBV12-4 and TRBJ2-1, with D uncertain. This CDR3 is 12 amino acids long. V dropped 1 base and J dropped 10 bases, with 8 bases sitting between them. This chain's CDR3 is CASSLDGYEQFF. CDR3 bases: TGTGCCAGCAGTTTAGACGGGTACGAGCAGTTCTTC.

This clonotype has a handful of counts. The CDR3, as DNA: TGTGCCAGCAGTTTAGCCCAGTTTAATGAGCAGTTCTTC. This gives the protein CASSLAQFNEQFF. This rearrangement joins TRBV12-3 or TRBV12-4 to TRBJ2-1; D gene ambiguous. This CDR3 is built from 13 residues. V lost 0 bases and J 7 bases, leaving 7 bases between the germline ends.

The chain uses TRBV7-4 and TRBJ2-1, with D perhaps given as TRBD1 or TRBD2 (6 bases each). Looked up from germline, CDR1 is SGHVT and CDR2 is SQSDAQ. Trimming shortened V by 5 bases and J by 3 bases, and 17 bases separated the two germline ends. The CDR3 totals 16 residues. CDR3 protein: CASSPNGGNYYNEQFF. DNA of the CDR3: TGTGCCAGCAGCCCGAACGGGGGCAATTACTACAATGAGCAGTTCTTC. Based on the CDR3 plus reference TRBV7-4 and TRBJ2-1, the full variable domain is GAGVSQSPRYKVAKRGRDVALRCDSISGHVTLYWYRQTLGQGSEVLTYSQSDAQRDKSGRPSGRFSAERPERSVSTLKIQRTEQGDSAVYLCASSPNGGNYYNEQFFGPGTRLTVL.

V gene TRBV12-3 or TRBV12-4 combines with J gene TRBJ2-1, with TRBD2 matching 10 bases. The CDR3 length is 19 residues. The V segment lost 0 bases and the J segment 0 bases; nucleotides outside the gene matches: 8. The CDR3 protein is CASSLARLAGAHSYNEQFF. As DNA, the CDR3 is TGTGCCAGCAGTTTAGCGAGGCTAGCGGGAGCACACTCCTACAATGAGCAGTTCTTC.

Relative to its sample, this clonotype is medium-sized. The gene calls are TRBV7-2 and TRBJ2-1; 10 bases map to TRBD2. Near its end, the DNA agrees better with TRBJ2-7, so the J call may be wrong. Germline V gives CDR1 SGHTA, CDR2 FQGNSA. CDR3 length equals 16 residues. The CDR3 here is CASSFPSGSSYNEQYF. In nucleotides, the CDR3 is TGTGCCAGCAGCTTTCCTAGCGGGAGCTCCTACAATGAGCAGTACTTC.

J is TRBJ2-1 and V is TRBV6-1; no clear D. Between the trimmed V and J ends, which lost 4 bases and 0 bases, there was a span of 10 bases. Germline V lookup: CDR1 MNHNS, CDR2 SASEGT. CDR3 size: 15 residues. The DNA for the CDR3 is TGTGCCAGCAGTGGTGACTTGAGCTCCTACAATGAGCAGTTCTTC. Encoded protein: CASSGDLSSYNEQFF.

The chain carries TRBV6-8 and TRBJ2-5; D unresolved. The CDR3 is 13 amino acids. Germline V lookup: CDR1 MNHGY, CDR2 SAAAGT. V lost 6 bases and J 1 base, leaving 9 bases between the germline ends. The CDR3 loop is CASRPPPQETQYF. The CDR3 bases are TGTGCCAGCAGACCCCCTCCCCAAGAGACCCAGTACTTC.

V and J are TRBV12-3 or TRBV12-4 and TRBJ2-1; 7 bases align to TRBD2. The CDR3 runs to 16 residues. V dropped 4 bases and J dropped 10; count of bases not matched to a gene: 16. The CDR3 loop is CASSSKPGGVAYEQFF. CDR3 DNA sequence: TGTGCCAGCAGTTCCAAACCGGGAGGAGTAGCCTACGAGCAGTTCTTC.

This clonotype was detected a few times. This chain joins TRBV6-1 and TRBJ2-1, with D uncertain. Germline values: CDR1 MNHNS, CDR2 SASEGT. The V gene lost 5 bases and the J gene lost 3 bases, with 11 bases spanning the gap. CDR3 length: 14 amino acids. This CDR3 reads CASSPGIGYNEQFF. The CDR3 bases are TGTGCCAGCAGTCCTGGGATCGGCTACAATGAGCAGTTCTTC.

This clonotype has ten or more counts. The chain has TRBV6-1 and TRBJ1-1; D unclear. Germline assignment: CDR1 MNHNS and CDR2 SASEGT. This CDR3 has 14 amino acids. Trimming stripped 7 bases from V and 1 base from J, with 13 bases between. The CDR3 reads CASIGRLSNTEAFF. CDR3 sequence (DNA): TGTGCCAGCATTGGAAGGCTTTCGAACACTGAAGCTTTCTTT.

This clonotype appeared a few times. The chain couples TRBV25-1 to TRBJ2-1, with 7 bases matching TRBD1. The CDR3 spans 17 residues. Germline CDR1 reads MGHDK; CDR2 reads SYGVNS. Trimming took 3 bases from V and 10 from J; bases not matched to a gene: 18. The CDR3 nucleotides are TGTGCCAGCAGTGACGGTGGGGACAGACAGAGCTCCTACGAGCAGTTCTTC. Its translation: CASSDGGDRQSSYEQFF.

The chain joins TRBV6-1 to TRBJ2-1; TRBD2 matches 8 bases. Germline V lookup: CDR1 MNHNS, CDR2 SASEGT. V lost 4 bases, J lost 13 bases, and 15 bases stayed unmatched. This CDR3 spans 15 amino acids. For the CDR3, the DNA is TGTGCCAGCAGTGCCCTAGCGGGTCCTCAAGAGACCCAGTTCTTC. Its translation: CASSALAGPQETQFF.

Within the sample, this clonotype is medium-sized. V usage is TRBV7-2 and J usage is TRBJ2-1; a weak D match, TRBD2 (6 bases). V was pared by 2 bases and J by 3 bases, with 8 bases between. Germline assignment: CDR1 SGHTA and CDR2 FQGNSA. CDR3 size: 14 residues. CDR3 nucleotides: TGTGCCAGCAGCTTACGCGGGGACTACAATGAGCAGTTCTTC. It is translated as CASSLRGDYNEQFF.

The chain employs TRBV10-1 and TRBJ1-1, with 7 positions matching TRBD1. Germline-derived CDR1 and CDR2 are WNHNN and SYGVQD (reference sequence). The ends lost 0 bases at V and 10 bases at J; junction bases unmatched: 8. CDR3 length equals 14 residues. CDR3 in amino acids: CASSESYRGGGAFF. CDR3 sequence (DNA): TGCGCCAGCAGTGAGTCGTACAGGGGCGGTGGAGCTTTCTTT.

Notes on this clonotype: A read error may explain this, as a much larger clone is one base away. The chain combines TRBV11-2 with TRBJ2-3; TRBD1 aligns across 9 bases. This CDR3 is built from 15 residues. V shed 5 bases, J shed 4 bases, and the junction held 7 bases outside the gene matches. Germline V gene sequence: CDR1 SGHAT, CDR2 FQNNGV. The DNA for the CDR3 is TGTGCCAGCAGCCCCTGGGACAGGGTTTCAGATACGCAGTATTTT. Encoded protein: CASSPWDRVSDTQYF.

This clonotype has a handful of counts. The chain recombines TRBV11-1 with TRBJ2-1, with D uncertain. Germline CDR1 is SGHAT and CDR2 is FQDESV (reference sequence). CDR3 length equals 15 residues. V was pared by 5 bases and J by 4 bases, with 15 bases between. CDR3 DNA sequence: TGTGCCAGCAGCCGCTCCGGCCGGGTGTACAATGAGCAGTTCTTC. Residues: CASSRSGRVYNEQFF.

In this sample, this clonotype turned up a few times. This rearrangement joins TRBV12-3 or TRBV12-4 to TRBJ1-2; 8 bases align to TRBD1. The CDR3 spans 14 residues. V dropped 4 bases and J dropped 7; count of bases not matched to a gene: 8. CDR3 amino acids: CASSSDRGFTGYTF. The CDR3 DNA reads TGTGCCAGCAGTTCAGACAGGGGATTTACTGGCTACACCTTC.